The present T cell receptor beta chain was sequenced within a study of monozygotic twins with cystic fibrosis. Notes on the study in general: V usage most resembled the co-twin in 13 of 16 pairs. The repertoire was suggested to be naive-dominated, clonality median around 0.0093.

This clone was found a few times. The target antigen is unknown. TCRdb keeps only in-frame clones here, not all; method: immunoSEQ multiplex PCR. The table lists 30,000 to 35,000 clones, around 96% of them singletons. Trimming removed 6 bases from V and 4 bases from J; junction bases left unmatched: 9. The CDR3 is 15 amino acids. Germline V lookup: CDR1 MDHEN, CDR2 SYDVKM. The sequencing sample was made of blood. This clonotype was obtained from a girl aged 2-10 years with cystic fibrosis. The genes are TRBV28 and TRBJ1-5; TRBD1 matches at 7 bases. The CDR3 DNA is TGTGCCAGCAGCCAGCCCCCGGGACAGAATCAGCCCCAGCATTTT. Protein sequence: CASSQPPGQNQPQHF. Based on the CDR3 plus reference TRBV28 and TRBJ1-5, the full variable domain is DVKVTQSSRYLVKRTGEKVFLECVQDMDHENMFWYRQDPGLGLRLIYFSYDVKMKEKGDIPEGYSVSREKKERFSLILESASTNQTSMYLCASSQPPGQNQPQHFGDGTRLSIL.